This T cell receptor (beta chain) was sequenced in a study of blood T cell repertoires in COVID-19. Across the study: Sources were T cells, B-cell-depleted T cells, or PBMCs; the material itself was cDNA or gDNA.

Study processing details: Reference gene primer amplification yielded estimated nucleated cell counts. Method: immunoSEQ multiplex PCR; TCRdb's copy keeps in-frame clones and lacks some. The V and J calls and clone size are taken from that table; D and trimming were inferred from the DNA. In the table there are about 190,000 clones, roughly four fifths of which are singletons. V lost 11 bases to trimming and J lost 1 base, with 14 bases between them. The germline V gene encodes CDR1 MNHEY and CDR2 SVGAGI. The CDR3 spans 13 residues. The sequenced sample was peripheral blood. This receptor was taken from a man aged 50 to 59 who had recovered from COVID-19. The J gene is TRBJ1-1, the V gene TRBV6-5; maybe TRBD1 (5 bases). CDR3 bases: TGTGCCGCAGGGCTGTCGGCGAACACTGAAGCTTTCTTT. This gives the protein CAAGLSANTEAFF.